This TCR beta chain was recorded in a study of technical replicates of blood from a few donors. TCRdb's copy holds only in-frame clones and misses some; the assay was immunoSEQ multiplex PCR. The sample carries 76,000 or so clones, 75% to 95% recorded once. CDR3 length: 15 residues. Unmatched junction bases numbered 7, after V lost 3 bases and J lost 5 bases. CDR1 is LNHDA and CDR2 is SQIVND in the germline V gene (reference sequence). The source is a human donor in good health. The source material was T cells isolated from PBMCs. The chain joins TRBV19 to TRBJ1-5; TRBD1 matches at 7 bases. The CDR3 nucleotides are TGTGCCAGTAGTATCAGTGGGCAGGGGGATCAGCCCCAGCATTTT. Translated: CASSISGQGDQPQHF.